A single sample is the source of the 24 T cell receptor beta chains below, sequenced in a study of cytomegalovirus exposure and HLA in healthy donors. With 60 Vbeta and 13 Jbeta primers, the PCR was carried out. This table comes from immunoSEQ multiplex PCR, and its TCRdb copy is limited to in-frame clones, with some not included. The sample gives about 170,000 clones, more than 75% of which show up once; around 2.5% is in the top ten. Material for sequencing was PBMCs. The receptors derive from a man younger than 45 in good health and CMV-seropositive.

This clone was detected only once. The J gene is TRBJ1-3, the V gene TRBV6-1; D is unresolved. The V gene lost 1 base and the J gene lost 4 bases, with 5 bases spanning the gap. The germline gives CDR1 MNHNS, CDR2 SASEGT. The CDR3 consists of 13 residues. The CDR3 is CASSEGPGNTIYF. The CDR3 DNA sequence: TGTGCCAGCAGTGAAGGTCCAGGAAACACCATATATTTT.

The chain carries TRBV6-6 and TRBJ2-7; 9 positions agree with TRBD2. The V gene's germline CDR1 is MNHNY and CDR2 SVGAGI (reference sequence). This CDR3 region has 16 residues. Germline trimming cut 2 bases from V and 0 bases from J; bases unmatched to any gene: 5. This chain's CDR3 is CASSYGGGRASYEQYF. CDR3 DNA: TGTGCCAGCAGTTACGGCGGCGGGAGGGCCTCCTACGAGCAGTACTTC.

The chain uses TRBV9 and TRBJ1-6; unclear D gene. Trimming removed 7 bases from V and 10 bases from J, with 21 bases in between. The CDR3 loop spans 15 amino acids. Germline-derived CDR1 and CDR2 are SGDLS and YYNGEE. CDR3 in amino acids: CASSGNLGVLSPLHF. CDR3 bases: TGTGCCAGCTCCGGCAATTTGGGCGTTCTGTCACCCCTCCACTTT.

The chain recombines TRBV19 with TRBJ2-3; D is possibly TRBD1 (6 bases). Germline-derived CDR1 and CDR2 are LNHDA and SQIVND (reference sequence). V lost 6 bases and J lost 4, with 14 bases in between. The CDR3 spans 14 residues. The CDR3 is CASSPGVSADTQYF. The CDR3 coding sequence is TGTGCCAGTAGCCCAGGGGTTTCGGCAGATACGCAGTATTTT.

The chain combines TRBV19 with TRBJ2-3; 13 positions match TRBD2. J was trimmed by 3 bases and V by 8 bases; bases with no gene match: 8. The CDR3 loop spans 16 amino acids. The germline CDR1 and CDR2 sequences are LNHDA and SQIVND (reference sequence). CDR3 nucleotides: TGTGCCAGTTTAAATGGACTAGCGGGAGATACAGATACGCAGTATTTT. Its translation is CASLNGLAGDTDTQYF.

Here the CDR3 DNA reads TGCGCCAGCGAGCTTTCGGGGGGAGGGACTGAAGCTTTCTTT. Its translation: CASELSGGGTEAFF. The V and J genes are TRBV5-1 and TRBJ1-1; D is possibly TRBD1 (5 bases). The CDR3 is 14 residues long. Germline loops: CDR1 SGHRS, CDR2 YFSETQ. Trimming removed 7 bases at V and 5 bases at J, with 18 bases between.

V and J are TRBV11-1 and TRBJ1-1; D not certain. The CDR3 is 16 amino acids. CDR1 is SGHAT, CDR2 FQDESV, per germline (reference sequence). V was shortened by 0 bases and J by 3 bases, with 14 bases between the two germline ends. The CDR3 DNA sequence: TGTGCCAGCAGCTTAGCCCCATTGGGCTCGGACACTGAAGCTTTCTTT. This sequence encodes CASSLAPLGSDTEAFF.

The chain is built from TRBV5-6 and TRBJ2-5; D not certain. The CDR3 is made up of 11 amino acids. Germline CDR1 is SGHDT and CDR2 is YYEEEE. With 3 bases removed from V and 5 bases from J, the gap between germline ends came to 5 bases. The CDR3, as DNA: TGTGCCAGCAGCTGGGCGGAGACCCAGTACTTC. Protein: CASSWAETQYF.

Only a few counts were recorded for this clone. The J gene is TRBJ2-7, the V gene TRBV5-4; TRBD2 agrees at 8 bases. The CDR3 loop spans 15 amino acids. With 1 base clipped from V and 2 bases from J, the junction kept 5 bases outside the gene matches. CDR1 is SGHNT, CDR2 YYREEE, per germline (reference sequence). The CDR3 region is CASSLPGTSAYEQYF. CDR3 nucleotide sequence: TGTGCCAGCAGCTTGCCCGGGACTAGTGCCTACGAGCAGTACTTC. Supplemented by reference TRBV5-4 and TRBJ2-7, the full variable domain reads ETGVTQSPTHLIKTRGQQVTLRCSSQSGHNTVSWYQQALGQGPQFIFQYYREEENGRGNFPPRFSGLQFPNYSSELNVNALELDDSALYLCASSLPGTSAYEQYFGPGTRLTVT.

This sequence joins TRBV9 and TRBJ2-1; D possibly corresponds to TRBD2 (7 bases). This CDR3 has 14 amino acids. The V end lost 3 bases, the J end lost 4 bases, and 11 bases lay between the germline ends. Per the germline V gene, CDR1 is SGDLS and CDR2 is YYNGEE. As DNA, the CDR3 is TGTGCCAGCAGCGAGAGCGGGACATACAATGAGCAGTTCTTC. It specifies CASSESGTYNEQFF.

The genes are TRBV4-2 and TRBJ2-1; D is perhaps TRBD2 (5 bases). CDR1 and CDR2 (germline): LGHNA, YNFKEQ. Trimming took off 0 bases at V and 1 base at J, with 10 bases between the two ends. The CDR3 runs 16 residues. Written as DNA, the CDR3 is TGTGCCAGCAGCCAAGACGGCGGGTTTTCCTACAATGAGCAGTTCTTC. Its translation is CASSQDGGFSYNEQFF.

The J gene is TRBJ2-1, the V gene TRBV25-1; no reliable D call. Looked up from germline, CDR1 is MGHDK and CDR2 is SYGVNS. V gave up 4 bases and J gave up 7 bases, with 8 bases separating them. The CDR3 length is 12 residues. The chain's CDR3 is CASSVLENEQFF. The CDR3 bases are TGTGCCAGCAGTGTTCTAGAAAATGAGCAGTTCTTC. The whole variable domain, remainder taken from reference TRBV25-1 and TRBJ2-1, is EADIYQTPRYLVIGTGKKITLECSQTMGHDKMYWYQQDPGMELHLIHYSYGVNSTEKGDLSSESTVSRIRTEHFPLTLESARPSHTSQYLCASSVLENEQFFGPGTRLTVL.

The V and J genes are TRBV6-1 and TRBJ2-4; 7 bases agree with TRBD1. The germline gives CDR1 MNHNS, CDR2 SASEGT. The CDR3 spans 15 residues. V gave up 5 bases and J gave up 1 base; unmatched junction bases: 5. CDR3 sequence reads: CASSTQQGAKNIQYF. The CDR3 DNA reads TGTGCCAGCAGTACCCAACAGGGGGCCAAAAACATTCAGTACTTC.

This clone was observed a few times. This chain joins TRBV5-6 and TRBJ2-1, with no clear D. CDR3 size: 14 residues. Germline CDR1 is SGHDT and CDR2 is YYEEEE. Between the trimmed V and J ends, which lost 2 bases and 2 bases, there was a span of 8 bases. CDR3 amino acids: CASSLVDTYNEQFF. DNA for the CDR3: TGTGCCAGCAGCTTAGTCGACACCTACAATGAGCAGTTCTTC. Drawing the rest from reference TRBV5-6 and TRBJ2-1, the complete variable domain is DAGVTQSPTHLIKTRGQQVTLRCSPKSGHDTVSWYQQALGQGPQFIFQYYEEEERQRGNFPDRFSGHQFPNYSSELNVNALLLGDSALYLCASSLVDTYNEQFFGPGTRLTVL.

As concerns this clone: The junction differs from germline at one of its ends, possibly a read error. The chain carries TRBV7-9 and TRBJ1-1; D perhaps matches TRBD1 (5 bases). Germline-derived CDR1 and CDR2 are SEHNR and FQNEAQ (reference sequence). There are 18 residues in the CDR3. The DNA of the CDR3 is TGTTCCAGCAGCTCCCCTAGGGAAACAGGCCCCCCGAACACTGAAGCTTTCTTT. Amino acid sequence: CSSSSPRETGPPNTEAFF.

This clone was recorded a few times. This chain connects TRBV7-9 to TRBJ1-1; no clear D gene. Germline V gene sequence: CDR1 SEHNR, CDR2 FQNEAQ (reference sequence). This CDR3 has 14 residues. V lost 1 base, J lost 0 bases, and 6 bases lay in between. The CDR3 sequence is CASSLDGVNTEAFF. CDR3 in DNA: TGTGCCAGCAGCTTAGACGGGGTGAACACTGAAGCTTTCTTT. The variable domain in full, with the rest retrieved from reference TRBV7-9 and TRBJ1-1, is DTGVSQNPRHKITKRGQNVTFRCDPISEHNRLYWYRQTLGQGPEFLTYFQNEAQLEKSRLLSDRFSAERPKGSFSTLEIQRTEQGDSAMYLCASSLDGVNTEAFFGQGTRLTVV.

The rearrangement links TRBV5-4 to TRBJ2-5, with 7 bases matching TRBD1. The CDR3 is 14 residues long. The J segment lost 1 base and the V segment lost 0 bases, leaving 0 bases of the junction unmatched. Per the germline V gene, CDR1 is SGHNT and CDR2 is YYREEE (reference sequence). In nucleotides, the CDR3 is TGTGCCAGCAGCTTGGGGACAGGCCAAGAGACCCAGTACTTC. Amino acid sequence: CASSLGTGQETQYF.

CDR3 DNA: TGTGCCAGCAGCCCCGACAGCTCTAGCACAGATACGCAGTATTTT. It codes for CASSPDSSSTDTQYF. The chain joins TRBV7-3 to TRBJ2-3, with a weak D call TRBD1 (5 bases). V lost 5 bases and J lost 0, with 12 bases in between. The germline V gene encodes CDR1 SGHTA and CDR2 FQGTGA. CDR3 size: 15 residues.

This chain joins TRBV7-2 and TRBJ2-7, with 9 bases that match TRBD2. The germline V gene encodes CDR1 SGHTA and CDR2 FQGNSA. The CDR3 has 14 amino acids. V trimming: 1 base; J trimming: 3 bases; junction bases outside the gene matches: 1. CDR3 sequence: CASSLGGRVYEQYV. DNA of the CDR3: TGTGCCAGCAGCTTAGGCGGGAGGGTCTACGAGCAGTACGTC.

The chain recombines TRBV14 with TRBJ2-2; 7 nucleotides agree with TRBD2. The CDR3 totals 13 residues. The junction had 1 base not matched to a gene; V was cut back by 0 bases and J by 9 bases. Germline loops: CDR1 SGHDN, CDR2 FVKESK. The CDR3 region has the DNA TGTGCCAGCAGCCAAGATAGCGGGCGGGAGCTGTTTTTT. Protein sequence: CASSQDSGRELFF. Full variable domain (missing parts from reference TRBV14 and TRBJ2-2): EAGVTQFPSHSVIEKGQTVTLRCDPISGHDNLYWYRRVMGKEIKFLLHFVKESKQDESGMPNNRFLAERTGGTYSTLKVQPAELEDSGVYFCASSQDSGRELFFGEGSRLTVL.

The rearrangement uses TRBV19 and TRBJ2-7; 8 bases fit TRBD1. V dropped 5 bases and J dropped 2; count of bases not matched to a gene: 8. The CDR3 extends over 15 amino acids. From germline, CDR1 is LNHDA and CDR2 SQIVND (reference sequence). The CDR3 bases are TGTGCCAGTAGTCTGGGGACAGGAGTCGCCTACGAGCAGTACTTC. Protein sequence: CASSLGTGVAYEQYF.

This clone turned up a few times. Other DNA sequences in the same sample also yield this CDR3. The chain combines TRBV5-1 with TRBJ2-5, with TRBD1 as a possible D gene (5 bases). Trimming cost V 4 bases and J 3 bases, with 10 bases left between them. Germline V gene sequence: CDR1 SGHRS, CDR2 YFSETQ. The CDR3 consists of 13 residues. CDR3 in DNA: TGCGCCAGCAGCCCTCAAGGGGAAGAGACCCAGTACTTC. Its protein is CASSPQGEETQYF.

With respect to this clone: A read error is the likely source, as a far larger clone sits one nucleotide away. The chain joins TRBV6-5 to TRBJ1-1; possible D gene TRBD1, 5 bases. V was cut by 10 bases and J by 5 bases, with 8 bases left in between. CDR3 length: 10 amino acids. The germline gives CDR1 MNHEY, CDR2 SVGAGI. The CDR3 here is CATGGTEAFF. The CDR3, as DNA: TGTGCCACCGGGGGGACTGAAGCTTTCTTT.

To note about this clone: The same CDR3 can be traced to other DNA sequences in this sample. Here the CDR3 reads CASTFQGTDTQYF. The CDR3 coding sequence is TGCGCCAGCACCTTTCAGGGAACCGATACGCAGTATTTT. This chain uses TRBV5-1 with TRBJ2-3; tentatively, D is TRBD1 (5 bases). This CDR3 comprises 13 residues. Trimming removed 6 bases at V and 6 bases at J, with 14 bases between. From germline, CDR1 is SGHRS and CDR2 YFSETQ.